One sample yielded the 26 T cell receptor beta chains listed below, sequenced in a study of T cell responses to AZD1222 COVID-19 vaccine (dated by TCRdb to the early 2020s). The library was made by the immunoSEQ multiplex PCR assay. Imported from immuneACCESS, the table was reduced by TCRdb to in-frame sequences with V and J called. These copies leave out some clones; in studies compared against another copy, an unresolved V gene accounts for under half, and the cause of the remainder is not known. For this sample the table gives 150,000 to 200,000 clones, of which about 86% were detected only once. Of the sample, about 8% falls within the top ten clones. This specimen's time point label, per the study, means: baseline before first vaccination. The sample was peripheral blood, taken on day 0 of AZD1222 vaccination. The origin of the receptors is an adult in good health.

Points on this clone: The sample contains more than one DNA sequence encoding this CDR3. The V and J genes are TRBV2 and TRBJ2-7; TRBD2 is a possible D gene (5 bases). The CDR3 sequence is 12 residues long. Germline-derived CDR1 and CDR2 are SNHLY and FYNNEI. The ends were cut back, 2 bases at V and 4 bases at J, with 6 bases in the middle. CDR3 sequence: CASSESGYEQYF. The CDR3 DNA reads TGTGCCAGCAGTGAATCGGGGTACGAGCAGTACTTC.

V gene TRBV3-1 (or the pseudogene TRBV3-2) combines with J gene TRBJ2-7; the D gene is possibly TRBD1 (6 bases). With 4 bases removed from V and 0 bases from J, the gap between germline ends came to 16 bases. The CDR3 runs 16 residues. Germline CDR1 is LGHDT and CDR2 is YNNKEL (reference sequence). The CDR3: CASSRGQMDPSYEQYF. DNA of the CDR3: TGTGCCAGCAGCCGCGGACAGATGGATCCCTCCTACGAGCAGTACTTC.

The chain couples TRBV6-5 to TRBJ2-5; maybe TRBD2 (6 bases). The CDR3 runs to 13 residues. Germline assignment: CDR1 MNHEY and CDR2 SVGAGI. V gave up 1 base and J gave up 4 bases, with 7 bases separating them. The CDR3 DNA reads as TGTGCCAGCAGTTACTGGGGGGTAGAGACCCAGTACTTC. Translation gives CASSYWGVETQYF.

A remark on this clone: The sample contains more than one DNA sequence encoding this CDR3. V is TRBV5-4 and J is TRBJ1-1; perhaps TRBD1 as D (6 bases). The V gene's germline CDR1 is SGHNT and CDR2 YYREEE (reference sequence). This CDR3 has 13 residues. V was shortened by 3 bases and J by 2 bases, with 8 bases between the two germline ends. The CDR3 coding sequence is TGTGCCAGCAGCTCACAGGGCAACACTGAAGCTTTCTTT. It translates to CASSSQGNTEAFF.

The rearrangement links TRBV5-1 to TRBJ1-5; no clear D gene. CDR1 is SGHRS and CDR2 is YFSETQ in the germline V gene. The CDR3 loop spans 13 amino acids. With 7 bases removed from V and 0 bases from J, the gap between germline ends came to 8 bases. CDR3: CASSQNSNQPQHF. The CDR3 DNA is TGCGCCAGCTCCCAGAATAGCAATCAGCCCCAGCATTTT.

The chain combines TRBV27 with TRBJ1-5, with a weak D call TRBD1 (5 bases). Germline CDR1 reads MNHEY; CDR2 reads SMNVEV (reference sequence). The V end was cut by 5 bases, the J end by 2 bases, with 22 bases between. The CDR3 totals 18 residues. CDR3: CASSPFQRDLVGNQPQHF. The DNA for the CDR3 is TGTGCCAGCAGTCCTTTCCAACGGGACCTCGTCGGCAATCAGCCCCAGCATTTT.

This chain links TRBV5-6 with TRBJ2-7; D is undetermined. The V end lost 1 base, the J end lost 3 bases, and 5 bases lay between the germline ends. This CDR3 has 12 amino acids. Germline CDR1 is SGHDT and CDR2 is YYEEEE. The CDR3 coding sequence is TGTGCCAGCAGCTTGCTGGGCTACGAGCAGTACTTC. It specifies CASSLLGYEQYF. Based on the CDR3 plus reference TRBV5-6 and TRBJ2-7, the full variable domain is DAGVTQSPTHLIKTRGQQVTLRCSPKSGHDTVSWYQQALGQGPQFIFQYYEEEERQRGNFPDRFSGHQFPNYSSELNVNALLLGDSALYLCASSLLGYEQYFGPGTRLTVT.

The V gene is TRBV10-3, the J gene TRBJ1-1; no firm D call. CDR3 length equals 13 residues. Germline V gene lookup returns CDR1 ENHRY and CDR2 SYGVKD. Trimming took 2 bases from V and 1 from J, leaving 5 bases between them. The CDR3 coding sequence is TGTGCCATCAGTGAGACAGAGAACACTGAAGCTTTCTTT. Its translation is CAISETENTEAFF.

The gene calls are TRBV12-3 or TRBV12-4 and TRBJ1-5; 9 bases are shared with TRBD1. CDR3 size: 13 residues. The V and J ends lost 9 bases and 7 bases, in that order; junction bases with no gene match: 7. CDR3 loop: CASTGTGSQPQHF. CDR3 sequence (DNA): TGTGCCAGTACTGGGACAGGGTCGCAGCCCCAGCATTTT.

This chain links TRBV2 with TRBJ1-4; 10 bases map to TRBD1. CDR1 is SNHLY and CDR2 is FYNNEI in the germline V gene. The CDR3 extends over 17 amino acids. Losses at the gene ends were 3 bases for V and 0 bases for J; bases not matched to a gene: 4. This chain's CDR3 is CASSDRDRGATNEKLFF. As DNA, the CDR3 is TGTGCCAGCAGTGACCGGGACAGGGGTGCAACTAATGAAAAACTGTTTTTT.

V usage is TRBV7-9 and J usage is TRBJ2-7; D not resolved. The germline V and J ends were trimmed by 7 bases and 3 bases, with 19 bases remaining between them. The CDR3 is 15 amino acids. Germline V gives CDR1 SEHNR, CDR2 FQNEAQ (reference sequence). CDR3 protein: CASTPGTGLSYEQYF. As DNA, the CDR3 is TGTGCCAGCACCCCAGGCACTGGTCTCAGCTACGAGCAGTACTTC.

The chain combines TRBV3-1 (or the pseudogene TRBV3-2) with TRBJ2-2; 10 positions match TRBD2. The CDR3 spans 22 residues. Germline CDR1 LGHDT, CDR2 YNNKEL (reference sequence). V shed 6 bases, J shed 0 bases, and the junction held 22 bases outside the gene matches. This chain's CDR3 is CASRGVSSGGPGKFANTGELFF. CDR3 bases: TGTGCCAGCAGAGGTGTCAGTAGCGGGGGGCCCGGGAAGTTCGCGAACACCGGGGAGCTGTTTTTT.

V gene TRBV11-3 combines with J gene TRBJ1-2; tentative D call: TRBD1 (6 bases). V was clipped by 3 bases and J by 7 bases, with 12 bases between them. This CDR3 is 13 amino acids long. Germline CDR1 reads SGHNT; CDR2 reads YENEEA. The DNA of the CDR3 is TGTGCCAGCAGCTTCGATGCAGGGGTTGGCTACACCTTC. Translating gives CASSFDAGVGYTF.

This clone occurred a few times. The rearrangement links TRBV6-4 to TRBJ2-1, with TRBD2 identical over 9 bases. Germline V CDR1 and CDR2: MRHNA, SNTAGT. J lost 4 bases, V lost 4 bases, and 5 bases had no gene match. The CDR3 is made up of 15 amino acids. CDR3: CASSVASGEYNEQFF. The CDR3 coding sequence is TGTGCCAGCAGTGTCGCTAGCGGGGAATACAATGAGCAGTTCTTC.

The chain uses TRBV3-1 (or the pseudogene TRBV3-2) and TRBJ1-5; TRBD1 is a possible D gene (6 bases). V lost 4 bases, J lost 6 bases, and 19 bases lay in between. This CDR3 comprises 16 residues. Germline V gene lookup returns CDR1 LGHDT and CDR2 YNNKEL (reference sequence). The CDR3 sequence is CASSRGPWGVPQPQHF. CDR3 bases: TGTGCCAGCAGCCGGGGGCCATGGGGGGTTCCTCAGCCCCAGCATTTT.

The CDR3 is CASSTNRETEAFF. In DNA form, the CDR3 reads TGCGCCAGCAGCACCAACAGGGAAACTGAAGCTTTCTTT. The chain employs TRBV5-1 and TRBJ1-1; D is perhaps TRBD1 (6 bases). The V end was cut by 4 bases, the J end by 5 bases, with 12 bases between. The CDR3 spans 13 residues. The germline V gene encodes CDR1 SGHRS and CDR2 YFSETQ.

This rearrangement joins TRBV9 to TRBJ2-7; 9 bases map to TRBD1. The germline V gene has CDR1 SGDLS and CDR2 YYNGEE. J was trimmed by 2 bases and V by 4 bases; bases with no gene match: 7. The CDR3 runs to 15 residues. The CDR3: CASSPGQGLPYEQYF. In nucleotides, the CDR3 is TGTGCCAGCAGCCCCGGACAGGGGCTTCCCTACGAGCAGTACTTC.

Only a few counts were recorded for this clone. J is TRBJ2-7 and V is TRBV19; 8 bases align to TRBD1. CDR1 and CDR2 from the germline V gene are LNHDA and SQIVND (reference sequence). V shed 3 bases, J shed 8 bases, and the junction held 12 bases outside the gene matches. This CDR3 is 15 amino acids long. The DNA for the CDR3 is TGTGCCAGTAGTATCAGAGGACAGGGCCCCGTGCAGCAGTACTTC. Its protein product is CASSIRGQGPVQQYF.

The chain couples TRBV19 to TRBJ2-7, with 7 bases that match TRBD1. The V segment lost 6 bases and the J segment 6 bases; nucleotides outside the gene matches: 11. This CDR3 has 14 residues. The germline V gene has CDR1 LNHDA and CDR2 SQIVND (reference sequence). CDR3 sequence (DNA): TGTGCCAGTAGCCCGACCGGGACAGTAGGCGAGCAGTACTTC. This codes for CASSPTGTVGEQYF. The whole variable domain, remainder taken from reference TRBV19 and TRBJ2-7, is DGGITQSPKYLFRKEGQNVTLSCEQNLNHDAMYWYRQDPGQGLRLIYYSQIVNDFQKGDIAEGYSVSREKKESFPLTVTSAQKNPTAFYLCASSPTGTVGEQYFGPGTRLTVT.

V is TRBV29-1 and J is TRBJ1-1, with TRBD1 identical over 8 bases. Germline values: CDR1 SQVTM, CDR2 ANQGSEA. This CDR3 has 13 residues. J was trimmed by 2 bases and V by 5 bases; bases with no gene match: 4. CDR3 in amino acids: CSVWTGINTEAFF. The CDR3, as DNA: TGCAGCGTTTGGACAGGGATTAACACTGAAGCTTTCTTT.

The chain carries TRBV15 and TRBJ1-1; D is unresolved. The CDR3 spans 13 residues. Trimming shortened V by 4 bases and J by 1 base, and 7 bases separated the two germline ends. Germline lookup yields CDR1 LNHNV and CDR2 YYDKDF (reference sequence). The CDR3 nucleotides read TGTGCCACCAGCATTTTAGAGAACACTGAAGCTTTCTTT. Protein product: CATSILENTEAFF.

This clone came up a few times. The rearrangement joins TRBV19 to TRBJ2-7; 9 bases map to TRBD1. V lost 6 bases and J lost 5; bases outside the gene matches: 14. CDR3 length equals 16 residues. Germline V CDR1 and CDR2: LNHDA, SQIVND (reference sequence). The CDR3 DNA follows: TGTGCCAGTAGGAGCCGAGACCGGGACAGGGTTGACGAGCAGTACTTC. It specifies CASRSRDRDRVDEQYF.

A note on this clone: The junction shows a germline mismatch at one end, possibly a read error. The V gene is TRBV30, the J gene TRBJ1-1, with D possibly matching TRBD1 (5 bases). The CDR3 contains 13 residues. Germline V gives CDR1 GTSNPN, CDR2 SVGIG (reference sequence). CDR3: CSWSVLGGTEAFF. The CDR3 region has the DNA TGTTCCTGGAGTGTACTCGGGGGCACTGAAGCTTTCTTT.

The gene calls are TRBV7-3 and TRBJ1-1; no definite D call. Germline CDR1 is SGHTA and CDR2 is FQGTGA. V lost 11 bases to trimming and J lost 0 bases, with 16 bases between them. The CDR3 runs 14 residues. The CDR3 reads CAGEMATMNTEAFF. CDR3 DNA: TGTGCCGGAGAGATGGCAACGATGAACACTGAAGCTTTCTTT.

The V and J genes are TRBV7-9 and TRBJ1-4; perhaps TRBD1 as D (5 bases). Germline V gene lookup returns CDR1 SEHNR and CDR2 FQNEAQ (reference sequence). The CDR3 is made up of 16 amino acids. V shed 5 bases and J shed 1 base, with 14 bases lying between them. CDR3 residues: CASSQGNGGTNEKLFF. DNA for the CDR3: TGTGCCAGCAGCCAGGGCAATGGGGGAACTAATGAAAAACTGTTTTTT.

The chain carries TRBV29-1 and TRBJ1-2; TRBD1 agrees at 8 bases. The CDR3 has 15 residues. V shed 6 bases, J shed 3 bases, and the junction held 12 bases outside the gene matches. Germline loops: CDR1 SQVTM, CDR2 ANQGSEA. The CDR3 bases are TGCAGCGTGGACCCCGGACAGGGAGGGGACTATGGCTACACCTTC. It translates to CSVDPGQGGDYGYTF.